The sequence of this T cell receptor (beta chain) was determined in a study of OX40 agonist ivuxolimab in advanced cancers. Sequencing used immunoSEQ multiplex PCR; TCRdb keeps in-frame clones, though not all of them. The table records 95,000 to 120,000 clones, 75% to 95% of them present only once. Study outcomes and limitations: Near-lowest levels of clonal expansion characterized partial responders at 0.1-3.0 mg/kg. On average, a greater number of expanded clones characterised CD8+ T cells relative to CD4+.

With respect to this clone: Its target is not known. Other DNA sequences in the same sample also yield this CDR3.

The receptor was isolated from an adult with an advanced solid tumor such as melanoma, head and neck, liver or kidney cancer. Sequenced material: CD4+ or CD8+ T cells sorted from blood, taken in a trial of the OX40 agonist ivuxolimab.

Here the CDR3 DNA reads TGCGCCAGCAGCCTGGGACAGGGAGAGCAGTTCTTC. Translation gives CASSLGQGEQFF. The genes are TRBV5-1 and TRBJ2-1, with TRBD1 matching 9 bases. Trimming took 4 bases from V and 10 from J; bases not matched to a gene: 3. CDR1 and CDR2 (germline): SGHRS, YFSETQ. This CDR3 comprises 12 residues.